The TCR beta chain under discussion was sequenced for a study of T cells after posttransplantation cyclophosphamide. Measured with immunoSEQ multiplex PCR; TCRdb has only the in-frame clones, and not every one. The table records some 25,000 clones, about 82% of them present only once. Germline trimming cut 6 bases from V and 6 bases from J; bases unmatched to any gene: 8. Germline CDR1 reads ENHRY; CDR2 reads SYGVKD. This CDR3 has 14 amino acids. V usage is TRBV10-3 and J usage is TRBJ2-1, with 7 bases aligning to TRBD1. The clonotype originates from a woman aged 55-69 years with a blood cancer, CMV-positive, and with a related stem cell donor. Sequencing was performed on PBMCs. The CDR3, as DNA: TGTGCCATCAGGATGACAGGGAATATCAATGAGCAGTTCTTC. Its protein is CAIRMTGNINEQFF.